Listed below are T cell receptor beta chains from one sample, sequenced in a study of T-cell memory formation after mild COVID-19. TCRdb itself ran the 5' RACE reads through MiXCR, one entry per CDR3 protein. The sample lists 260,000 or so distinct CDR3 sequences; about a sixth were seen once. The sequencing sample was made of PBMCs or a T cell subset sorted from them (not recorded which). The receptors were sampled from a man younger than 30 who had mild COVID-19 (a few samples of this study predate the infection). Cell type and time point are not known. The CDR3 runs from the conserved cysteine through the conserved F or W. Fields, in order: clone size, V gene, J gene, D gene, CDR3 DNA, CDR3 protein. The D gene is left open where the match is weak. Not all rows give a size; the values are once, few, many and, for expanded clones, a class.

few,TRBV7-2,TRBJ2-5,-,TGTGCCAGCAGCTTAGGAGGGGCTTGGCAGACCCAGTACTTC,CASSLGGAWQTQYF
-,TRBV24-1,TRBJ2-4,-,TGTGCCACCAGCCGACGGAATCTAGCCAAAAACATTCAGTACTTC,CATSRRNLAKNIQYF
-,TRBV6-5,TRBJ2-4,-,TGTGCCAGCAGTTACGGAGGGGGGGGCATTCAGTACTTC,CASSYGGGGIQYF
-,TRBV6-6,TRBJ1-5,-,TGTGCCAGCAGTGGGCAGCCCCAGCATTTT,CASSGQPQHF
-,TRBV4-1,TRBJ2-7,-,TGCGCCAGCAGCCAAGTCCCCGGTGTGCACTACGAGCAGTACTTC,CASSQVPGVHYEQYF
-,TRBV12-3/TRBV12-4,TRBJ1-2,-,TGTGCCAGCAGTTTTCGACAGGACTATGGCTACACCTTC,CASSFRQDYGYTF
-,TRBV2,TRBJ1-1,-,TGTGCCGTATCCGGCTACATGAACACTGAAGCTTTCTTT,CAVSGYMNTEAFF
-,TRBV18,TRBJ1-1,-,TGTGCCAGCTCTAACCAGGGCCGGGGACCTAATTCGAACACTGAAGCTTTCTTT,CASSNQGRGPNSNTEAFF
-,TRBV7-2,TRBJ1-4,-,TGTGCCAGCAGATACCAAGGGGAAAAACTGTTTTTT,CASRYQGEKLFF
few,TRBV14,TRBJ2-7,-,TGTGCCAGCAGCCAAGATTCGAACTCCTACGAGCAGTACTTC,CASSQDSNSYEQYF
few,TRBV5-1,TRBJ2-7,TRBD2,TGCGCCAGCAGCTTGGGTAGCGGGGCTGTCGAGCAGTACTTC,CASSLGSGAVEQYF
-,TRBV20-1,TRBJ2-5,TRBD2,TGCAGTGCTAGTGCTAGCGGGGGATCCAAGTACTTC,CSASASGGSKYF
-,TRBV6-6,TRBJ2-3,-,TGTGCCAGCACCCCGGGCACAGATACGCAGTATTTT,CASTPGTDTQYF
many,TRBV5-6,TRBJ2-1,-,TGTGCCAGCAGCCAGTTGAGCTCCTACAATGAGCAGTTCTTC,CASSQLSSYNEQFF